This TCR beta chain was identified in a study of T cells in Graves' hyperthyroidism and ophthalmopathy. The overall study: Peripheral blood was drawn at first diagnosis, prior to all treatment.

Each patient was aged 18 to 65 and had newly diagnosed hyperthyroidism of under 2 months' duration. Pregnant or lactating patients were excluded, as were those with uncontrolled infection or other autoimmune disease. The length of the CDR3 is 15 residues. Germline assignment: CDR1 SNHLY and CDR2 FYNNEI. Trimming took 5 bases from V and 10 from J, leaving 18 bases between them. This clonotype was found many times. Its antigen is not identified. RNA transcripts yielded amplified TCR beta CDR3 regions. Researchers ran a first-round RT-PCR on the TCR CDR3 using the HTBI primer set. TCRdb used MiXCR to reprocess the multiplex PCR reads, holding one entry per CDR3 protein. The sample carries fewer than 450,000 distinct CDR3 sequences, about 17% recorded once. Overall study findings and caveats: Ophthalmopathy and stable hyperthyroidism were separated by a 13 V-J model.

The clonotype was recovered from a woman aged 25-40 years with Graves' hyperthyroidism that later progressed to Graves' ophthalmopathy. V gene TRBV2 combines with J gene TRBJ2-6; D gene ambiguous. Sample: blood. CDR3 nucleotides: TGTGCCAGCAGTATTTCCCTAAGGAGCCATAACGTCCTGACTTTC. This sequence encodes CASSISLRSHNVLTF.